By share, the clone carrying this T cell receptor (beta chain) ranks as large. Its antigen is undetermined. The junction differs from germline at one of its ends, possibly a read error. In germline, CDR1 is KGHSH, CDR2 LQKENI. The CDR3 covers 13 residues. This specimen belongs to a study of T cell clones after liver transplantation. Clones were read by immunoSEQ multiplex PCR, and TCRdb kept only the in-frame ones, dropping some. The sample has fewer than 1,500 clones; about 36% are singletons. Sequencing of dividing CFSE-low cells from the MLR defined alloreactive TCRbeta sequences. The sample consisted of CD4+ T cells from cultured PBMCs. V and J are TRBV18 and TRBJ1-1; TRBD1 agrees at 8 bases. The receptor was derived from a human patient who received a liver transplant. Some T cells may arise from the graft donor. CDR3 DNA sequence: TGTGCCAGCTCACCGGTTGCGGAGCAGGGGGCTCTCTTT. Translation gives CASSPVAEQGALF.